The entry that follows covers one T cell receptor (beta chain) sequence. Original processing notes: Cell counts per sample came from amplifying reference gene primers. The repertoire was sequenced with immunoSEQ multiplex PCR; TCRdb's copy has only in-frame clones and lacks some. Clone size and V and J calls were adopted from that table, with D and trimming inferred from the DNA. The profile covers 100,000 to 150,000 clones, with over 75% appearing a single time and approximately 8.1% taken by the ten largest. This CDR3 has 13 amino acids. V was clipped by 2 bases and J by 8 bases, with 7 bases between them. Germline V CDR1 and CDR2: LNHDA, SQIVND (reference sequence). The sample belongs to a study of blood T cell repertoires in COVID-19. Overall study: COVID-19 samples collected from the United States, Italy and Spain covered acute and convalescent phases. PBMCs, B-cell-depleted T cells, or T cells provided the cDNA or gDNA that made up the material.

The TCR sequence derives from a man in his fifties with acute or convalescent COVID-19. V is TRBV19 and J is TRBJ1-6; TRBD1 is a possible D gene (5 bases). Sequencing used peripheral blood. CDR3 in DNA: TGTGCCAGTAGTATACTCAGGGATTCACCCCTCCACTTT. As protein: CASSILRDSPLHF.